Shown below are 8 T cell receptor beta chains from a single sample sequenced in a study of blood T cell repertoires in COVID-19. The method was immunoSEQ multiplex PCR; TCRdb's version includes in-frame clones alone and lacks a portion of them. The sample lists some 70,000 clones, around 90% occurring once. The material sequenced was peripheral blood. The source is a woman aged 80 or older with active COVID-19.

The chain combines TRBV19 with TRBJ2-1, with a weak D call TRBD2 (6 bases). Trimming stripped 5 bases from V and 5 bases from J, with 19 bases between. Germline-derived CDR1 and CDR2 are LNHDA and SQIVND (reference sequence). The CDR3 loop spans 16 amino acids. The CDR3 sequence is CASSPSGAGSHNEQFF. DNA of the CDR3: TGTGCCAGTAGTCCCAGTGGAGCGGGCTCTCACAATGAGCAGTTCTTC.

The rearrangement links TRBV7-2 to TRBJ2-5; 10 nucleotides line up with TRBD2. Unmatched junction bases numbered 3, after V lost 3 bases and J lost 2 bases. Germline CDR1 SGHTA, CDR2 FQGNSA. The CDR3 is 15 amino acids. DNA for the CDR3: TGTGCCAGCAGCTTGTCTAGCGGGAGTCAAGAGACCCAGTACTTC. Its protein is CASSLSSGSQETQYF.

The chain recombines TRBV5-1 with TRBJ2-6; D is perhaps TRBD2 (6 bases). The CDR3 length is 17 residues. The V gene lost 4 bases and the J gene lost 1 base, with 15 bases spanning the gap. Per germline, CDR1 SGHRS and CDR2 YFSETQ. CDR3 sequence (DNA): TGCGCCAGCAGCAACCCCTCAGGGACTTCTGGGGCCAACGTCCTGACTTTC. Translation gives CASSNPSGTSGANVLTF.

The J gene is TRBJ2-3, the V gene TRBV28; D gene ambiguous. The V and J ends lost 7 bases and 1 base respectively, with 6 bases between them. Per the germline V gene, CDR1 is MDHEN and CDR2 is SYDVKM. This CDR3 has 12 residues. CDR3 sequence: CASTSGTDTQYF. The CDR3 nucleotides read TGTGCCAGCACGTCGGGCACAGATACGCAGTATTTT.

The chain is built from TRBV6-6 and TRBJ2-7, with 7 bases identical to TRBD2. After removal of 8 bases from V and 0 bases from J, the junction contained 7 bases not matched to a gene. This CDR3 contains 14 residues. Looked up from germline, CDR1 is MNHNY and CDR2 is SVGAGI (reference sequence). Here the CDR3 DNA reads TGTGCCAGCGGGGGGGGAGGGCTCTCCTACGAGCAGTACTTC. Translating gives CASGGGGLSYEQYF.

This clone has a handful of counts. The CDR3 nucleotides read TGTGCCAGCAGCTTAGACGGGGAACGTCAGCCCCAGCATTTT. Translating gives CASSLDGERQPQHF. The chain joins TRBV11-2 to TRBJ1-5; unclear D gene. The germline gives CDR1 SGHAT, CDR2 FQNNGV. This CDR3 has 14 amino acids. V was pared by 0 bases and J by 6 bases, with 9 bases between.

J is TRBJ2-5 and V is TRBV28; 8 bases are shared with TRBD1. The CDR3 totals 15 residues. The germline V gene encodes CDR1 MDHEN and CDR2 SYDVKM. With V trimmed by 4 bases and J by 4 bases, 8 bases remained unmatched. CDR3 protein: CASSSSGGAGETQYF. CDR3 nucleotides: TGTGCCAGCAGTTCATCAGGGGGCGCGGGAGAGACCCAGTACTTC.

The chain couples TRBV15 to TRBJ2-1; D remains ambiguous. Trimming cost V 2 bases and J 7 bases, with 12 bases left between them. CDR1 and CDR2 (germline): LNHNV, YYDKDF (reference sequence). This CDR3 is 14 amino acids long. The CDR3 coding sequence is TGTGCCACCAGCAGAAGCCCCCAATTTAATGAGCAGTTCTTC. This translates into CATSRSPQFNEQFF. Using reference TRBV15 and TRBJ2-1 for the parts outside the CDR3, the full variable domain is DAMVIQNPRYQVTQFGKPVTLSCSQTLNHNVMYWYQQKSSQAPKLLFHYYDKDFNNEADTPDNFQSRRPNTSFCFLDIRSPGLGDTAMYLCATSRSPQFNEQFFGPGTRLTVL.